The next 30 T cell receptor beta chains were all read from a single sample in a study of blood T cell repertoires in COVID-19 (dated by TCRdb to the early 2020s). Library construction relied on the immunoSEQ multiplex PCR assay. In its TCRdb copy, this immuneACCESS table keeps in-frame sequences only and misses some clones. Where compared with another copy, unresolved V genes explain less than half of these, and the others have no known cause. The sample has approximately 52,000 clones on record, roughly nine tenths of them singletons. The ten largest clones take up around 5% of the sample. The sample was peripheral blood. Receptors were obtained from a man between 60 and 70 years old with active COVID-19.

CDR3 amino acids: CASSLLGGQETQYF. CDR3 nucleotide sequence: TGCGCCAGCAGCTTGTTAGGGGGTCAAGAGACCCAGTACTTC. The chain links TRBV5-1 to TRBJ2-5; a weak D match, TRBD1 (6 bases). V lost 1 base, J lost 2 bases, and 9 bases lay in between. The germline gives CDR1 SGHRS, CDR2 YFSETQ. The CDR3 has 14 amino acids.

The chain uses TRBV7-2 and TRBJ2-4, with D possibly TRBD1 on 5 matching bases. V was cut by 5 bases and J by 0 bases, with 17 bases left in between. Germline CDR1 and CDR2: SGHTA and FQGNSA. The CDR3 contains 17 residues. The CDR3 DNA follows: TGTGCCAGCAGCCCCCCAGGGTATGGGGTAGCCAAAAACATTCAGTACTTC. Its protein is CASSPPGYGVAKNIQYF.

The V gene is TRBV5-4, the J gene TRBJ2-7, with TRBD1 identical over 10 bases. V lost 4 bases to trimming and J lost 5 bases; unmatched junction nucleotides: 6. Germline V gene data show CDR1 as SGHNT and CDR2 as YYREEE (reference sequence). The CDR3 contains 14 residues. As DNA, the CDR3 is TGTGCCAGCAGCCTGTGGGACAGGGGCGACGAGCAGTACTTC. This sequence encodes CASSLWDRGDEQYF.

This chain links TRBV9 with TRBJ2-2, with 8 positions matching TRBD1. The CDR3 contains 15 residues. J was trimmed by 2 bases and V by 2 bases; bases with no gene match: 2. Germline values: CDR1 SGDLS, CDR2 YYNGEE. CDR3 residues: CASSVGQGNTGELFF. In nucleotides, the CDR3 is TGTGCCAGCAGCGTTGGACAGGGAAACACCGGGGAGCTGTTTTTT.

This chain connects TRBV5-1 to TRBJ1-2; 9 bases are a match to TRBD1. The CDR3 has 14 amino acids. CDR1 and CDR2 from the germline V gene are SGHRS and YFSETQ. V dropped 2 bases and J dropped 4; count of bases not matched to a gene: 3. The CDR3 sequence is CASSFGTGPYGYTF. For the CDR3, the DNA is TGCGCCAGCAGCTTCGGGACAGGGCCCTATGGCTACACCTTC.

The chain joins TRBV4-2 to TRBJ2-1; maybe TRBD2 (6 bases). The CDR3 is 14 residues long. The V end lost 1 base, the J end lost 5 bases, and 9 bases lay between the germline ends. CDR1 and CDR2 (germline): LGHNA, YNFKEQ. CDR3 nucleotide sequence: TGTGCCAGCAGCCAAGGGACTACCGACAATGAGCAGTTCTTC. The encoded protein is CASSQGTTDNEQFF.

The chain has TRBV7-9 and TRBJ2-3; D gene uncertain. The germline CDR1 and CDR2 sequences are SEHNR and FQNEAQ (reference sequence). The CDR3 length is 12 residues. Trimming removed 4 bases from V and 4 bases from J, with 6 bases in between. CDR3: CASSSQADTQYF. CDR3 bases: TGTGCCAGCAGCTCCCAGGCAGATACGCAGTATTTT.

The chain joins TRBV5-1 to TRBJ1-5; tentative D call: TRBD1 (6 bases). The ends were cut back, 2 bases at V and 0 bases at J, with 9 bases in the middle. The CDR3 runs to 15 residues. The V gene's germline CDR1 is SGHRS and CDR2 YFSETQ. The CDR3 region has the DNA TGCGCCAGCAGCTTCGGGGACACTAGCAATCAGCCCCAGCATTTT. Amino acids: CASSFGDTSNQPQHF.

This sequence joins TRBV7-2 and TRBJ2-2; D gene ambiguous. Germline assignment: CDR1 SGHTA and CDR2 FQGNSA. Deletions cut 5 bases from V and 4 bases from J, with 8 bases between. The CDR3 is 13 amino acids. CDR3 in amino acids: CASSLLGTGELFF. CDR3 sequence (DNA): TGTGCCAGCAGCCTTCTCGGCACCGGGGAGCTGTTTTTT.

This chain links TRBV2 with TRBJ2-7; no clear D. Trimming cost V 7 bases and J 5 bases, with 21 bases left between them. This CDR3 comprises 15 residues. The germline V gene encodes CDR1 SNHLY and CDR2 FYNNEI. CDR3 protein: CASNLALGVTHEQYF. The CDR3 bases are TGTGCCAGCAATCTGGCCCTAGGAGTGACCCACGAGCAGTACTTC.

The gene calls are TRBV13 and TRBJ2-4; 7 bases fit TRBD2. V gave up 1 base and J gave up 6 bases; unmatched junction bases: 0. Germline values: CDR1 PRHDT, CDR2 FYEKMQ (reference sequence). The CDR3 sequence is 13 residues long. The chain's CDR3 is CASSLAGGNIQYF. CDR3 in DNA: TGTGCCAGCAGCTTAGCGGGGGGAAACATTCAGTACTTC.

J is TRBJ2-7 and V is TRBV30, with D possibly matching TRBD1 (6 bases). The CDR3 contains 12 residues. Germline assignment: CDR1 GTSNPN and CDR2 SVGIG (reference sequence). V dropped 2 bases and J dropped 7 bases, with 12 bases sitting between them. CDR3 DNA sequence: TGTGCCTGGAGTACTACAGGGTGGGAGCAGTACTTC. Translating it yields CAWSTTGWEQYF.

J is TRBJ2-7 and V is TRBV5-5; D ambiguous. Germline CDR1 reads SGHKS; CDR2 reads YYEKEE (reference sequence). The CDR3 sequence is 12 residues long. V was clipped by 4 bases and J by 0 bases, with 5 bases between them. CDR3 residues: CASSTSSYEQYF. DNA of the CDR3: TGTGCCAGCAGCACGAGCTCCTACGAGCAGTACTTC.

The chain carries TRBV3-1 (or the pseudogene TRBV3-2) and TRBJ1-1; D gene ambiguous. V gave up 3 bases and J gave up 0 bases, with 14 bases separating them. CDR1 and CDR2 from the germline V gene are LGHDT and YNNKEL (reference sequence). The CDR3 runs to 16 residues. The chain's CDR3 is CASSHGGSYMNTEAFF. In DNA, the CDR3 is TGTGCCAGCAGCCACGGAGGGAGTTATATGAACACTGAAGCTTTCTTT.

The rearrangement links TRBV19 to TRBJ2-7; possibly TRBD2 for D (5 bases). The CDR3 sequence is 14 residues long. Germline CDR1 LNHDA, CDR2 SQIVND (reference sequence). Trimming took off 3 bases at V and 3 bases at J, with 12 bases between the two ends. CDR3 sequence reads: CASSIAGEIYEQYF. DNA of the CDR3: TGTGCCAGTAGTATTGCTGGGGAGATCTACGAGCAGTACTTC.

The CDR3 protein is CASSSSGSLADTQYF. Here the CDR3 DNA reads TGTGCCAGCAGCTCCAGCGGGAGTCTCGCAGATACGCAGTATTTT. The rearrangement joins TRBV11-2 to TRBJ2-3; 8 nucleotides match TRBD2. The germline V gene encodes CDR1 SGHAT and CDR2 FQNNGV. The CDR3 contains 15 residues. The V and J ends lost 4 bases and 4 bases, in that order; junction bases with no gene match: 7. The full variable domain, in which reference TRBV11-2 and TRBJ2-3 provide the parts outside the CDR3, is EAGVAQSPRYKIIEKRQSVAFWCNPISGHATLYWYQQILGQGPKLLIQFQNNGVVDDSQLPKDRFSAERLKGVDSTLKIQPAKLEDSAVYLCASSSSGSLADTQYFGPGTRLTVL.

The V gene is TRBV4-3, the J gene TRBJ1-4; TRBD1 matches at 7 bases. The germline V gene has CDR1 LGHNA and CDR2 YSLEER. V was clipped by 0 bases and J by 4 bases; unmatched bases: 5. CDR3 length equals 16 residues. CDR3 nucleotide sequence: TGCGCCAGCAGCCAAGATTCCGGGACAGTTAATGAAAAACTGTTTTTT. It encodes CASSQDSGTVNEKLFF.

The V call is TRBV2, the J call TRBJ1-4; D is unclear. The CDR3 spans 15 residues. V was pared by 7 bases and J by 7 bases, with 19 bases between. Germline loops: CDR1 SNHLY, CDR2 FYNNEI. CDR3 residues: CASKKDDGVGEKLFF. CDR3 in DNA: TGTGCCAGCAAGAAGGATGACGGGGTTGGTGAAAAACTGTTTTTT.

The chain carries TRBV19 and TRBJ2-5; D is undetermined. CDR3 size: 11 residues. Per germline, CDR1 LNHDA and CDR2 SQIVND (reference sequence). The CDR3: CASGGLGTQYF. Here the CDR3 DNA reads TGTGCTAGTGGCGGCCTAGGGACCCAGTACTTC.

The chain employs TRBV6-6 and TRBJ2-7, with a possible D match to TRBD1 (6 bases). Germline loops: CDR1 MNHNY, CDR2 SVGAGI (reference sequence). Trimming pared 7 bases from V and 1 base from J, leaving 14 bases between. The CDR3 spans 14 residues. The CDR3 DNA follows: TGTGCCAGCACCCAGACAGGCGTTTCCTACGAGCAGTACTTC. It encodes CASTQTGVSYEQYF.

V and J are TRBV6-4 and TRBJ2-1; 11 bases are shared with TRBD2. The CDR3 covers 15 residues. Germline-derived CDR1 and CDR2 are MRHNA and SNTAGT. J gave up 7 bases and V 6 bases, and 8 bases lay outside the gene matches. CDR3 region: CASRELAGEANEQFF. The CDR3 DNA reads TGTGCCAGCAGAGAACTAGCGGGAGAAGCAAATGAGCAGTTCTTC.

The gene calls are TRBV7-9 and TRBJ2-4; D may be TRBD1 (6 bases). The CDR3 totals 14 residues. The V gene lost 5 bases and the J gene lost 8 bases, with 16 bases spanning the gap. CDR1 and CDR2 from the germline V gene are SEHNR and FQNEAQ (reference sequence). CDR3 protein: CASSDTGSGDIQYF. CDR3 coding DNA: TGTGCCAGCAGCGATACAGGGAGTGGGGACATTCAGTACTTC.

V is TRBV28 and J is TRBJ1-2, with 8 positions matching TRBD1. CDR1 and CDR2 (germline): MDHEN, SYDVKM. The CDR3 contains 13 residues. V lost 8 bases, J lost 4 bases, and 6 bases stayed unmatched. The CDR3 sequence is CASGPTGVYGYTF. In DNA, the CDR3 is TGTGCCAGCGGACCGACAGGGGTCTATGGCTACACCTTC.

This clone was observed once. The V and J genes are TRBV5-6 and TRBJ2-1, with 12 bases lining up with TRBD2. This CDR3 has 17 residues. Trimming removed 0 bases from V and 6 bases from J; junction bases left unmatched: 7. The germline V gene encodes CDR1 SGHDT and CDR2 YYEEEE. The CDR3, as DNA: TGTGCCAGCAGCTTGGGACTAGCGGGAGTTAGGGGCAATGAGCAGTTCTTC. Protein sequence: CASSLGLAGVRGNEQFF.

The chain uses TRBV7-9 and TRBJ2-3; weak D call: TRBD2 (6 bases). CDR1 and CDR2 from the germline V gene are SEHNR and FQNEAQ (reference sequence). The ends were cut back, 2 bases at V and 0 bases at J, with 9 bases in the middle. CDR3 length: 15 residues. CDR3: CASSLRSGSTDTQYF. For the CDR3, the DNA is TGTGCCAGCAGCTTAAGAAGCGGGAGCACAGATACGCAGTATTTT.

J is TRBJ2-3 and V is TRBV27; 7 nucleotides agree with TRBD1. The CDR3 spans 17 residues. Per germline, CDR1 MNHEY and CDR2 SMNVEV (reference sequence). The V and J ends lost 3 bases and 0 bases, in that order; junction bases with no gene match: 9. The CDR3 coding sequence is TGTGCCAGCAGTTTGGGGGACAGATTCTCTAGCACAGATACGCAGTATTTT. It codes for CASSLGDRFSSTDTQYF.

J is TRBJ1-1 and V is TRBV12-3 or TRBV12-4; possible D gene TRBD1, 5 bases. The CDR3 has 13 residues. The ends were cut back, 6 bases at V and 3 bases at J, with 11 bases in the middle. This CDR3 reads CASRETEYTEAFF. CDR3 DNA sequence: TGTGCCAGCAGAGAGACAGAGTACACTGAAGCTTTCTTT.

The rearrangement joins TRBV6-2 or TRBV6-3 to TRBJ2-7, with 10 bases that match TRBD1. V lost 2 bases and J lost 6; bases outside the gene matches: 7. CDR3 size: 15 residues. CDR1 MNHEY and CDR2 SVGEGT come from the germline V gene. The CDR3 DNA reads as TGTGCCAGCAGTTACGCCGGGACAGGGGCTCCCGAGCAGTACTTC. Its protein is CASSYAGTGAPEQYF.

CDR3 sequence reads: CASGGIGDRAGNTIYF. As DNA, the CDR3 is TGTGCCAGCGGCGGGATCGGGGACAGAGCTGGAAACACCATATATTTT. J is TRBJ1-3 and V is TRBV9; 7 bases line up with TRBD1. The CDR3 loop spans 16 amino acids. Germline CDR1 is SGDLS and CDR2 is YYNGEE. V lost 7 bases and J lost 2; bases outside the gene matches: 12.

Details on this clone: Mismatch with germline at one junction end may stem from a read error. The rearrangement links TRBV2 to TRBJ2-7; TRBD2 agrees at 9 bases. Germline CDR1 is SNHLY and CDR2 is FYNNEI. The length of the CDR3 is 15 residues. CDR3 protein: CASSEGLAGSYEQYF. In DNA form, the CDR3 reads TGTGCCAGCAGCGAAGGCCTAGCGGGGTCCTACGAGCAGTACTTC.